These T cell receptor beta chains were read from a single sample in a study of OX40 agonist ivuxolimab in advanced cancers. Here immunoSEQ multiplex PCR was the method, and the copy in TCRdb shows in-frame clones only, minus some. The repertoire holds 55,000 to 60,000 clones, with about 81% as singletons. The source material was CD4+ or CD8+ T cells sorted from blood, sampled in a trial of the OX40 agonist ivuxolimab. The receptors stem from an adult with an advanced solid tumor such as melanoma, head and neck, liver or kidney cancer. The CDR3 runs from the conserved cysteine through the conserved F or W. Fields, in order: clone size, J gene, V gene, D gene, CDR3 DNA, CDR3 protein. D genes are given only for firm matches. Size is omitted from some rows. Given values are once, few, many or a class for expanded clones.

abundance: once; j_gene: TRBJ1-1; v_gene: TRBV28; d_gene: -; CDR3nt: TGTGCCAGCAGTCACTACGGGACGGCGAACACTGAAGCTTTCTTT; CDR3aa: CASSHYGTANTEAFF
abundance: -; j_gene: TRBJ1-1; v_gene: TRBV7-2; d_gene: -; CDR3nt: TGTGCCAGCAGCTTAGGGGTAGGCAACACTGAAGCTTTCTTT; CDR3aa: CASSLGVGNTEAFF
abundance: -; j_gene: TRBJ2-7; v_gene: TRBV25-1; d_gene: TRBD1; CDR3nt: TGTGCCAGCAGTGCACCCACAGGGGGCGGCTCCTACGAGCAGTACTTC; CDR3aa: CASSAPTGGGSYEQYF
abundance: -; j_gene: TRBJ1-2; v_gene: TRBV5-1; d_gene: TRBD1; CDR3nt: TGCGCCAGCAGCTTGGGGATGACAGGGAACTATGGCTACACCTTC; CDR3aa: CASSLGMTGNYGYTF
abundance: -; j_gene: TRBJ1-6; v_gene: TRBV5-5; d_gene: -; CDR3nt: TGTGCCAGCAGCAAGTGGGGGGGCGCGAATTCACCCCTCCACTTT; CDR3aa: CASSKWGGANSPLHF
abundance: few; j_gene: TRBJ2-7; v_gene: TRBV4-1; d_gene: -; CDR3nt: TGCGCCAGCAGCCAGGTCGGGGGGCCGGGACTACTCTACGAGCAGTACTTC; CDR3aa: CASSQVGGPGLLYEQYF
abundance: -; j_gene: TRBJ2-3; v_gene: TRBV5-5; d_gene: -; CDR3nt: TGTGCCAGCAGCTTGACAGTAACAGATACGCAGTATTTT; CDR3aa: CASSLTVTDTQYF
abundance: -; j_gene: TRBJ2-1; v_gene: TRBV7-2; d_gene: TRBD2; CDR3nt: TGTGCCAGCAGTCCGACTAGCGGGGGCCTCAATGAGCAGTTCTTC; CDR3aa: CASSPTSGGLNEQFF
abundance: -; j_gene: TRBJ1-4; v_gene: TRBV4-1; d_gene: TRBD1; CDR3nt: TGCGCCAGCAGCCGATCCTCGAGACAGGGAGTTAATGAAAAACTGTTTTTT; CDR3aa: CASSRSSRQGVNEKLFF
abundance: -; j_gene: TRBJ1-6; v_gene: TRBV19; d_gene: -; CDR3nt: TGTGCCAGTAGTATATGGGGAGTTTCACCCCTCCACTTT; CDR3aa: CASSIWGVSPLHF
abundance: -; j_gene: TRBJ2-7; v_gene: TRBV5-4; d_gene: -; CDR3nt: TGTGCCAGCAGAACAGGACCGGGACGAGGTTCCGAGCAGTACTTC; CDR3aa: CASRTGPGRGSEQYF
abundance: -; j_gene: TRBJ2-6; v_gene: TRBV15; d_gene: -; CDR3nt: TGTGCCACCAGCAGAGGACAGGACGGGGCCAACGTCCTGACTTTC; CDR3aa: CATSRGQDGANVLTF
abundance: -; j_gene: TRBJ2-2; v_gene: TRBV4-2; d_gene: TRBD2; CDR3nt: TGTGCCAGCAGCCAAGAAGCTAGCGGGGCCGGGGAGCTGTTTTTT; CDR3aa: CASSQEASGAGELFF
abundance: few; j_gene: TRBJ1-3; v_gene: TRBV5-1; d_gene: -; CDR3nt: TGCGCCAGCAGCCGAGGGACTCTGCGTGGAAACACCATATATTTT; CDR3aa: CASSRGTLRGNTIYF
abundance: -; j_gene: TRBJ1-6; v_gene: TRBV6-1; d_gene: -; CDR3nt: TGTGCCAGCAGTGGTCACCGGGGACAAAAAAGCTCCTATAATTCACCCCTCCACTTT; CDR3aa: CASSGHRGQKSSYNSPLHF
abundance: -; j_gene: TRBJ2-4; v_gene: TRBV29-1; d_gene: -; CDR3nt: TGCAGCGTTGAGGATCATGGGGTAGCCAAAAACATTCAGTACTTC; CDR3aa: CSVEDHGVAKNIQYF
abundance: -; j_gene: TRBJ2-2; v_gene: TRBV7-3; d_gene: TRBD1; CDR3nt: TGTGCCAGCAGCTTCGGACAGGCGAACACCGGGGAGCTGTTTTTT; CDR3aa: CASSFGQANTGELFF
abundance: once; j_gene: TRBJ2-3; v_gene: TRBV6-4; d_gene: -; CDR3nt: TGTGCCAGCAGTGACGTATTGACAGGCGGAGAAGATACGCAGTATTTT; CDR3aa: CASSDVLTGGEDTQYF
abundance: -; j_gene: TRBJ1-5; v_gene: TRBV4-2; d_gene: TRBD1; CDR3nt: TGTGCCAGCAGCCAAGGATCAGGGGACAGGGAGTTGTACCAGCCCCAGCATTTT; CDR3aa: CASSQGSGDRELYQPQHF
abundance: few; j_gene: TRBJ1-3; v_gene: TRBV5-1; d_gene: -; CDR3nt: TGCGCCAGCAGCTTCACGGACTCTGGAAACACCATATATTTT; CDR3aa: CASSFTDSGNTIYF
abundance: -; j_gene: TRBJ2-1; v_gene: TRBV10-1; d_gene: TRBD1; CDR3nt: TGCGCCAGCAGTGAGTTAGGGACAGGGTTTAATGAGCAGTTCTTC; CDR3aa: CASSELGTGFNEQFF
abundance: -; j_gene: TRBJ2-7; v_gene: TRBV7-9; d_gene: -; CDR3nt: TGTGCCAGCAGCCGACCCTTACAGTTTTCCTACGAGCAGTACTTC; CDR3aa: CASSRPLQFSYEQYF
abundance: few; j_gene: TRBJ2-1; v_gene: TRBV5-6; d_gene: TRBD2; CDR3nt: TGTGCCAGCAGCTTGGCCCTCGGGGGGTACTCCTACAATGAGCAGTTCTTC; CDR3aa: CASSLALGGYSYNEQFF
abundance: -; j_gene: TRBJ2-7; v_gene: TRBV19; d_gene: -; CDR3nt: TGTGCCAGTAGTATAAATTCAGCGGTGACGACCTACGAGCAGTACTTC; CDR3aa: CASSINSAVTTYEQYF
abundance: -; j_gene: TRBJ2-2; v_gene: TRBV2; d_gene: -; CDR3nt: TGTGCCAGCAGGGCGAGGGTGATGGACGCCGGGGAGCTGTTTTTT; CDR3aa: CASRARVMDAGELFF
abundance: -; j_gene: TRBJ1-1; v_gene: TRBV11-2; d_gene: -; CDR3nt: TGTGCCAGCAGCTTAGGGGACAATCCTGAAGCTTTCTTT; CDR3aa: CASSLGDNPEAFF
abundance: few; j_gene: TRBJ1-1; v_gene: TRBV5-6; d_gene: -; CDR3nt: TGTGCCAGCAGCTTAAACCTACCGAACACTGAAGCTTTCTTT; CDR3aa: CASSLNLPNTEAFF
abundance: -; j_gene: TRBJ1-3; v_gene: TRBV28; d_gene: TRBD1; CDR3nt: TGTGCCAGCAGTCCGACAGGGTGGGGAAACACCATATATTTT; CDR3aa: CASSPTGWGNTIYF
abundance: -; j_gene: TRBJ2-5; v_gene: TRBV21-1; d_gene: -; CDR3nt: TGTGCCAGCAGCAAAGAGCGAGTCGGGGGAATTCAAGAGACCCAGTACTTC; CDR3aa: CASSKERVGGIQETQYF
abundance: -; j_gene: TRBJ2-3; v_gene: TRBV6-5; d_gene: -; CDR3nt: TGTGCCAGTGGGCCAAGTCGGGCCACAGATACGCAGTATTTT; CDR3aa: CASGPSRATDTQYF